This T cell receptor beta chain was observed in a study of blood T cell repertoires in COVID-19. Study context: PBMCs, B-cell-depleted T cells, or T cells provided the cDNA or gDNA that made up the material.

Original methodology: Reference gene primers were amplified, and this amplification served to estimate nucleated cell counts. Sequenced by immunoSEQ multiplex PCR; TCRdb stores in-frame clones only, minus some. D and trimming come from the DNA, and the V and J calls and clone size come from that table. The sample has fewer than 500,000 clones; 87% are singletons. This clone came up once. This study enrolled people aged roughly 18 to 89 from approximately 25 US geographic areas. Membership in each cohort depended on participant-reported clinical history. Germline V gives CDR1 SNHLY, CDR2 FYNNEI. The CDR3 is 13 residues long. V was shortened by 3 bases and J by 5 bases, with 7 bases between the two germline ends.

This TCR was recovered from a woman aged 18-29 years with acute COVID-19. Sequencing used PBMCs or T cells enriched from blood (not recorded which). This chain connects TRBV2 to TRBJ2-2; D remains ambiguous. The CDR3, as DNA: TGTGCCAGCAGTGAGGGCTTTACCGGGGAGCTGTTTTTT. Its translation is CASSEGFTGELFF. Looking up the rest from reference TRBV2 and TRBJ2-2 gives the full variable domain: EPEVTQTPSHQVTQMGQEVILRCVPISNHLYFYWYRQILGQKVEFLVSFYNNEISEKSEIFDDQFSVERPDGSNFTLKIRSTKLEDSAMYFCASSEGFTGELFFGEGSRLTVL.